This T cell receptor (beta chain) was obtained from a study of lymphopenia after photon versus proton radiotherapy. Study-wide findings and caveats: Proton therapy kept repertoires fairly stable, unlike photons, which gained effector/memory cells.

Notes on this clone: Its antigen is unidentified. An end of the junction differs from the germline gene, which may be a read error.

The method was immunoSEQ multiplex PCR; TCRdb's version includes in-frame clones alone and lacks a portion of them. The repertoire consists of 60,000 or so clones, with about 86% occurring once and the leading ten covering roughly 2.3%. The specimen comprised peripheral blood, sampled from a patient treated with photon-based radiotherapy. The clonotype was recovered from a man aged 35-49 years with gastric cancer.

CDR3 residues: CASSQGRASGGYEQYF. The CDR3, as DNA: TGCGCCAGCAGCCAGGGCAGGGCTAGCGGGGGGTACGAGCAGTACTTC. This rearrangement joins TRBV7-2 to TRBJ2-7; 11 bases match TRBD2. The CDR3 sequence is 16 residues long. Per the germline V gene, CDR1 is SGHTA and CDR2 is FQGNSA.